These 22 T cell receptor beta chains were all obtained from the same sample, sequenced in a study of control samples from healthy donors and cancer patients. The repertoire was sequenced with immunoSEQ multiplex PCR; TCRdb's copy has only in-frame clones and lacks some. The table records 100,000 to 150,000 clones, just under 95% of them present only once. The sequenced sample was blood. All receptors come from a man between 18 and 29 years old in good health.

In DNA form, the CDR3 reads TGTGCCAGCAGACCTATCGGGCAGGGGGCTTCTGGCTACACCTTC. This gives the protein CASRPIGQGASGYTF. The V and J genes are TRBV9 and TRBJ1-2; TRBD1 aligns across 8 bases. The junction had 13 bases not matched to a gene; V was cut back by 5 bases and J by 7 bases. This CDR3 is built from 15 residues. In germline, CDR1 is SGDLS, CDR2 YYNGEE.

The CDR3 sequence is CASSLRLYGYTF. The CDR3 DNA sequence: TGTGCCAGCAGTTTACGGCTTTATGGCTACACCTTC. The chain combines TRBV28 with TRBJ1-2; D not resolved. Trimming shortened V by 2 bases and J by 5 bases, and 6 bases separated the two germline ends. This CDR3 spans 12 amino acids. The V gene's germline CDR1 is MDHEN and CDR2 SYDVKM.

The chain has TRBV11-2 and TRBJ2-1, with TRBD2 matching 9 bases. There are 15 residues in the CDR3. Trimming took 5 bases from V and 14 from J; bases not matched to a gene: 16. The germline V gene encodes CDR1 SGHAT and CDR2 FQNNGV. This chain's CDR3 is CASSARLAESNEEFF. The CDR3 DNA is TGTGCCAGCAGCGCGCGACTAGCGGAATCCAATGAAGAGTTCTTC.

This clone occurred a few times. The chain recombines TRBV6-1 with TRBJ1-1; D not certain. Trimming cost V 3 bases and J 1 base, with 6 bases left between them. CDR1 MNHNS and CDR2 SASEGT come from the germline V gene. The CDR3 sequence is 13 residues long. CDR3 sequence (DNA): TGTGCCAGCAGTGAGAAGGAGAACACTGAAGCTTTCTTT. Encoded protein: CASSEKENTEAFF.

The V gene is TRBV7-2, the J gene TRBJ1-2, with D possibly TRBD1 on 6 matching bases. Germline CDR1 and CDR2: SGHTA and FQGNSA. CDR3 size: 15 residues. V was shortened by 4 bases and J by 4 bases, with 16 bases between the two germline ends. CDR3: CASSSNPRGAYGYTF. CDR3 sequence (DNA): TGTGCCAGCAGCTCAAACCCCAGGGGTGCCTATGGCTACACCTTC.

The J gene is TRBJ1-5, the V gene TRBV27, with D hard to call. Germline V gene sequence: CDR1 MNHEY, CDR2 SMNVEV (reference sequence). V gave up 5 bases and J gave up 2 bases, with 13 bases separating them. The CDR3 runs to 15 residues. The CDR3 is CASSRVRGGNQPQHF. The CDR3 DNA follows: TGTGCCAGCAGTAGGGTACGAGGTGGCAATCAGCCCCAGCATTTT.

The rearrangement uses TRBV7-2 and TRBJ2-5; the match to TRBD2 covers 7 bases. Germline assignment: CDR1 SGHTA and CDR2 FQGNSA. The trim removed 1 base at V and 1 base at J, leaving 6 bases unmatched. This CDR3 contains 16 residues. The DNA for the CDR3 is TGTGCCAGCAGCTTAGTGGGCGGGAGCCTCCAAGAGACCCAGTACTTC. Translating it yields CASSLVGGSLQETQYF.

The genes are TRBV7-6 and TRBJ2-5; D gene uncertain. CDR3 length equals 18 residues. Germline V gene data show CDR1 as SGHVS and CDR2 as FNYEAQ. V lost 0 bases and J lost 2, with 19 bases in between. The DNA for the CDR3 is TGTGCCAGCAGCTTAGCGAAGAGAGGAGTCGGAATGCAAGAGACCCAGTACTTC. Encoded protein: CASSLAKRGVGMQETQYF.

The chain joins TRBV10-1 to TRBJ2-7; D is perhaps TRBD1 (6 bases). With 0 bases removed from V and 3 bases from J, the gap between germline ends came to 15 bases. Germline CDR1 is WNHNN and CDR2 is SYGVQD (reference sequence). This CDR3 region has 16 residues. The CDR3: CASSESSTGIYYEQYF. The CDR3 DNA reads as TGCGCCAGCAGTGAGTCATCCACAGGGATATACTACGAGCAGTACTTC.

CDR3 DNA sequence: TGTGCCACTTGGTGGACCGGGGAGCTGTTTTTT. Protein product: CATWWTGELFF. The gene calls are TRBV12-3 or TRBV12-4 and TRBJ2-2; D is unresolved. The CDR3 is 11 residues long. V was cut by 10 bases and J by 5 bases, with 8 bases left in between.

This sequence joins TRBV11-3 and TRBJ2-7, with 9 bases fitting TRBD2. Trimming at V came to 2 bases and at J to 0 bases, leaving 2 bases not matched to a gene. The CDR3 contains 15 residues. CDR1 and CDR2 from the germline V gene are SGHNT and YENEEA. The CDR3 is CASSLFSGGSYEQYF. Here the CDR3 DNA reads TGTGCCAGCAGCTTATTTAGCGGGGGCTCCTACGAGCAGTACTTC. The variable domain in full, with the rest retrieved from reference TRBV11-3 and TRBJ2-7, is EAGVVQSPRYKIIEKKQPVAFWCNPISGHNTLYWYLQNLGQGPELLIRYENEEAVDDSQLPKDRFSAERLKGVDSTLKIQPAELGDSAVYLCASSLFSGGSYEQYFGPGTRLTVT.

The chain couples TRBV7-9 to TRBJ1-2; D gene unclear. This CDR3 comprises 11 residues. Germline V CDR1 and CDR2: SEHNR, FQNEAQ (reference sequence). The V and J ends lost 4 bases and 5 bases respectively, with 5 bases between them. The CDR3 here is CASSYHYGYTF. The CDR3 DNA follows: TGTGCCAGCAGCTACCATTATGGCTACACCTTC. Together with reference TRBV7-9 and TRBJ1-2, the CDR3 gives the full variable domain: DTGVSQNPRHKITKRGQNVTFRCDPISEHNRLYWYRQTLGQGPEFLTYFQNEAQLEKSRLLSDRFSAERPKGSFSTLEIQRTEQGDSAMYLCASSYHYGYTFGSGTRLTVV.

In its sample, this clone was seen once. The chain links TRBV11-3 to TRBJ2-1; 9 positions agree with TRBD2. Trimming cost V 4 bases and J 5 bases; bases outside gene matches: 3. The CDR3 consists of 14 residues. The germline V gene has CDR1 SGHNT and CDR2 YENEEA. CDR3 in amino acids: CASSSAGGHNEQFF. The DNA for the CDR3 is TGTGCCAGCAGCTCAGCGGGGGGCCACAATGAGCAGTTCTTC.

The rearrangement links TRBV7-9 to TRBJ1-2; D unclear. The CDR3 is 12 residues long. Trimming removed 1 base from V and 9 bases from J, with 9 bases in between. CDR1 is SEHNR, CDR2 FQNEAQ, per germline (reference sequence). CDR3 sequence reads: CASSLGIGSYTF. In DNA, the CDR3 is TGTGCCAGCAGCTTAGGGATAGGAAGCTACACCTTC.

The V and J genes are TRBV12-3 or TRBV12-4 and TRBJ2-1, with D unclear. The length of the CDR3 is 12 residues. V lost 5 bases and J lost 8, with 10 bases in between. CDR3 region: CASSRNGDEQFF. Written as DNA, the CDR3 is TGTGCCAGCAGTCGGAATGGCGATGAGCAGTTCTTC.

This chain links TRBV27 with TRBJ2-5; 9 positions agree with TRBD2. In germline, CDR1 is MNHEY, CDR2 SMNVEV (reference sequence). V lost 1 base and J lost 2; bases outside the gene matches: 17. This CDR3 has 20 residues. The DNA for the CDR3 is TGTGCCAGCAGTTTATTTAGGGGTGCGGGGGGGGAATGGGGACAAGAGACCCAGTACTTC. It codes for CASSLFRGAGGEWGQETQYF.

The chain employs TRBV18 and TRBJ2-1, with 11 bases that match TRBD2. CDR1 and CDR2 from the germline V gene are KGHSH and LQKENI. J was trimmed by 8 bases and V by 6 bases; bases with no gene match: 6. The CDR3 has 14 amino acids. The CDR3 DNA reads TGTGCCAGCTCCCTAGCGGGGGGAGTTGATGAGCAGTTCTTC. This translates into CASSLAGGVDEQFF.

The chain links TRBV2 to TRBJ1-3; no clear D. The CDR3 runs 13 residues. Germline CDR1 reads SNHLY; CDR2 reads FYNNEI. The germline V and J ends were trimmed by 2 bases and 4 bases, with 6 bases remaining between them. CDR3 nucleotide sequence: TGTGCCAGCAGTGAAATTCTAGGAAACACCATATATTTT. Translated: CASSEILGNTIYF.

This sequence joins TRBV7-9 and TRBJ2-2, with D possibly being TRBD1 (5 bases). Between the trimmed V and J ends, which lost 6 bases and 3 bases, there was a span of 11 bases. CDR3 size: 14 residues. From germline, CDR1 is SEHNR and CDR2 FQNEAQ (reference sequence). The CDR3 DNA reads TGTGCCAGCAGGCGACCGACAGACACCGGGGAGCTGTTTTTT. Residues: CASRRPTDTGELFF.

The chain joins TRBV9 to TRBJ2-2, with unresolved D. V was pared by 0 bases and J by 1 base, with 4 bases between. Germline V lookup: CDR1 SGDLS, CDR2 YYNGEE. The CDR3 consists of 14 residues. CDR3 loop: CASSVGVNTGELFF. The CDR3 nucleotides read TGTGCCAGCAGCGTAGGGGTGAACACCGGGGAGCTGTTTTTT. Supplemented by reference TRBV9 and TRBJ2-2, the full variable domain reads DSGVTQTPKHLITATGQRVTLRCSPRSGDLSVYWYQQSLDQGLQFLIQYYNGEERAKGNILERFSAQQFPDLHSELNLSSLELGDSALYFCASSVGVNTGELFFGEGSRLTVL.

Only a few counts were recorded for this clone. V gene TRBV11-3 combines with J gene TRBJ1-5; TRBD1 aligns across 9 bases. This CDR3 region has 16 residues. With V trimmed by 0 bases and J by 2 bases, 2 bases remained unmatched. The germline CDR1 and CDR2 sequences are SGHNT and YENEEA. In nucleotides, the CDR3 is TGTGCCAGCAGCTTAGAAGGACAGGGGCGCAATCAGCCCCAGCATTTT. It codes for CASSLEGQGRNQPQHF.

V usage is TRBV4-2 and J usage is TRBJ1-2, with 9 bases that match TRBD1. Germline V gene sequence: CDR1 LGHNA, CDR2 YNFKEQ. The V gene end was trimmed by 4 bases and the J gene end by 1 base; junction bases not matched to a gene: 13. The CDR3 has 18 residues. The CDR3 coding sequence is TGTGCCAGCAGCCCAGCAGTTACTCCGGGACAGGGTAACTATGGCTACACCTTC. Protein sequence: CASSPAVTPGQGNYGYTF.